This T cell receptor beta chain was captured in a study of OX40 agonist ivuxolimab in advanced cancers. Some background on the complete study: The costimulatory receptor OX40 (CD134) was targeted by ivuxolimab, a fully human IgG2 agonistic monoclonal antibody. Intravenous ivuxolimab was administered to patients every 2 weeks at six dose levels: 0.01, 0.1, 0.3, 1.5, 3 and 10 mg/kg. Of the approximately 54 dose-escalation patients, hepatocellular carcinoma was present in 19, melanoma in around 15, renal cell carcinoma in 9 and head and neck cancer in 9. In the dose-escalation cohort, approximately 80% of patients were male, and the mean age was 60 years with a range of about 20 to 80. Patients were allowed to have had prior anti-PD-1, anti-PD-L1 or anti-CTLA-4 therapy, and around 40% of the dose-escalation patients had previously received checkpoint inhibitors. Partial responses occurred in three dose-escalation patients: two with cutaneous melanoma and one with hepatocellular carcinoma. The point of sequencing TCRbeta in the periphery was to test whether ivuxolimab changed TCR sequence diversity and drove clonal T-cell expansion. The paper reports the monotherapy dose-escalation portion (N = 52 patients) of the phase I ivuxolimab trial. Beyond this particular receptor, the publication reports: Low levels of normalized T-cell clonal expansion were also seen in some patients who did not respond. In the 0.1-3.0 mg/kg groups, partial responders had among the lowest normalized peripheral clonal expansion, particularly in CD8+ T cells. At doses of 0.1 to 3.0 mg/kg, clonal expansion of both CD4+ and CD8+ T cells in blood was seen between baseline and week 6. The antigen specificity of the peripheral T cells that underwent clonal expansion was not determined. After ivuxolimab, more expanded clones were found on average in CD8+ T cells than in CD4+ T cells.

Genomic DNA was extracted from sorted cells for sequencing of the TCRbeta CDR3 region. TCRbeta CDR3 regions were sequenced using the immunoSEQ Assay. TCRdb mirrors the immuneACCESS table, restricted to in-frame sequences. Some clones are absent from its copies; in checked studies, under half trace to an unresolved V gene, and the reason for the others is unknown. The sample records tens of thousands of clones, about 87% of which are singletons. Over 9.5% of the sample lies in the top ten. The germline V gene encodes CDR1 SGHNT and CDR2 YYREEE (reference sequence). The CDR3 starts with the cysteine, ends with the phenylalanine, and has 13 residues. The only DNA kept is the CDR3, 39 bases in frame from the first base. A note on this clone: Its antigen is unknown. Compared with germline, one end of the junction differs, possibly owing to a read error.

Patients with autoimmune disease history or receiving systemic immunosuppression were excluded from the trial. Peripheral blood for TCR sequencing was collected from all dose cohorts at baseline, on cycle 4 day 1, and on cycle 7 day 1. Samples were obtained from an open-label, multicenter, first-in-human phase I dose-escalation trial of ivuxolimab. Adults with locally advanced or metastatic melanoma, renal cell carcinoma, hepatocellular carcinoma or head and neck squamous cell carcinoma were enrolled in the trial. Before TCR sequencing, CD4+ T cells and CD8+ T cells were sorted from peripheral blood as separate populations.

The sequence derives from an adult with an advanced solid tumor such as melanoma, head and neck, liver or kidney cancer. The V gene is TRBV5-4 and the J gene is TRBJ1-5; the D gene is perhaps TRBD1, from 5 matching bases. The material sequenced was CD4+ or CD8+ T cells sorted from blood, taken in a trial of the OX40 agonist ivuxolimab. The CDR3 protein sequence reads: CASSRGGNQPQHF. In nucleotide form, the sequence is TGCGCCAGCAGCCGGGGGGGCAATCAGCCCCAGCATTTT.